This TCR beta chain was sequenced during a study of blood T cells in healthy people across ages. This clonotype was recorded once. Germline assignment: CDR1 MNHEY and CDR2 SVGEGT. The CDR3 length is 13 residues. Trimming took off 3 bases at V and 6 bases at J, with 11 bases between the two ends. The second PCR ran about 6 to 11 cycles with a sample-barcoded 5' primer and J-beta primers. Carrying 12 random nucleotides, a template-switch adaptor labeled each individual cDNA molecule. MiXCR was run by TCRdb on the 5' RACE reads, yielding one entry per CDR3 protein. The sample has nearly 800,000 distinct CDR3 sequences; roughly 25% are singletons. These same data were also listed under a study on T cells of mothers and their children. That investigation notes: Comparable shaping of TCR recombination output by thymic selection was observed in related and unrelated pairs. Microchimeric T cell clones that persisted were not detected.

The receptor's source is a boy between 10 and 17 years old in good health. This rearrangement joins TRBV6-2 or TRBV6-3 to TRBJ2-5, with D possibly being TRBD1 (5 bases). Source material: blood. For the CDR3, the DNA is TGTGCCAGCAGTTATCAGGGTAGGAAGACCCAGTACTTC. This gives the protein CASSYQGRKTQYF.